This entry lists 18 T cell receptor beta chains sequenced from one sample in a study of vaccination and CD4 T cells after COVID-19. Treatment denoted: roughly 10-day PBMC culture with coronavirus spike peptide pools or control peptides (ViraFEST assay). These receptors lack a known antigen. Cultured CD4+ T cell DNA was sequenced using the Oncomine TCR Beta short-read assay. TCRdb fed the PCR reads into MiXCR, producing one record per CDR3 protein. Seen here are about 18,000 distinct CDR3 sequences, roughly three fifths observed once, and the top ten hold approximately 8%. Sequencing was performed on CD4+ T cells from blood, cultured in vitro. These receptors originate from a human donor who had recovered from COVID-19.

This clonotype showed up just a few times. The V gene is TRBV9, the J gene TRBJ1-1, with 7 bases fitting TRBD1. The CDR3 extends over 16 amino acids. V lost 4 bases and J lost 2; bases outside the gene matches: 11. Germline assignment: CDR1 SGDLS and CDR2 YYNGEE. CDR3 DNA sequence: TGTGCCAGCAGCCGCCGACCGGACAGGATTAACACTGAAGCTTTCTTT. Translated, it gives CASSRRPDRINTEAFF.

This clonotype appeared a few times. The chain is built from TRBV20-1 and TRBJ2-3, with 13 bases fitting TRBD2. The V gene end was trimmed by 4 bases and the J gene end by 7 bases; junction bases not matched to a gene: 11. CDR3 length: 16 amino acids. Per germline, CDR1 DFQATT and CDR2 SNEGSKA (reference sequence). The CDR3 region has the DNA TGCAGTGCTATAGGACTAGCGGGAGACTCTGGACATACGCAGTATTTT. Protein product: CSAIGLAGDSGHTQYF.

The chain recombines TRBV6-2 or TRBV6-3 with TRBJ2-1; D ambiguous. This CDR3 comprises 13 residues. V lost 5 bases and J 4 bases, leaving 9 bases between the germline ends. Germline values: CDR1 MNHEY, CDR2 SVGEGT. CDR3 region: CASSTGRYNEQFF. The CDR3 DNA is TGTGCCAGCAGTACCGGACGTTACAATGAGCAGTTCTTC.

V is TRBV27 and J is TRBJ2-1, with a tentative D call TRBD2 (6 bases). V was trimmed by 8 bases and J by 9 bases, leaving 26 bases between them. Germline CDR1 is MNHEY and CDR2 is SMNVEV (reference sequence). The CDR3 covers 16 residues. The CDR3 nucleotides are TGTGCCAGCGCTCTAGGATCAATAGCGGAGAGGGGTGAGCAGTTCTTC. It encodes CASALGSIAERGEQFF.

This clonotype was counted a few times. The chain employs TRBV6-2 or TRBV6-3 and TRBJ2-1; 7 bases align to TRBD1. Trimming cost V 4 bases and J 7 bases; bases outside gene matches: 13. Per germline, CDR1 MNHEY and CDR2 SVGEGT. The CDR3 consists of 16 residues. CDR3 loop: CASSSAGQGVKNEQFF. In DNA, the CDR3 is TGTGCCAGCAGTTCCGCGGGCCAGGGGGTTAAAAATGAGCAGTTCTTC.

This chain links TRBV12-3 or TRBV12-4 with TRBJ1-5, with TRBD1 matching 9 bases. The CDR3 totals 16 residues. Germline trimming cut 6 bases from V and 2 bases from J; bases unmatched to any gene: 8. Written as DNA, the CDR3 is TGTGCCAGCAGCCAAGCGACAGGGGGAGGCAATCAGCCCCAGCATTTT. Protein product: CASSQATGGGNQPQHF.

The chain carries TRBV27 and TRBJ2-7, with 10 nucleotides matching TRBD2. There are 15 residues in the CDR3. Unmatched junction bases numbered 6, after V lost 7 bases and J lost 0 bases. The germline V gene encodes CDR1 MNHEY and CDR2 SMNVEV (reference sequence). The DNA of the CDR3 is TGTGCCAGCAAACTAGCGGGGCACAGCTCCTACGAGCAGTACTTC. This codes for CASKLAGHSSYEQYF.

V gene TRBV20-1 combines with J gene TRBJ2-4; a possible D gene is TRBD1 (5 bases). The V end lost 4 bases, the J end lost 6 bases, and 13 bases lay between the germline ends. There are 13 residues in the CDR3. CDR1 and CDR2 from the germline V gene are DFQATT and SNEGSKA (reference sequence). The CDR3 DNA reads as TGCAGTGCTATTCAGGGTTATGGAAACATTCAGTACTTC. Residues: CSAIQGYGNIQYF.

This clonotype occurred a few times. The chain employs TRBV5-1 and TRBJ1-1; no clear D gene. V dropped 2 bases and J dropped 2 bases, with 13 bases sitting between them. Germline CDR1 is SGHRS and CDR2 is YFSETQ. The CDR3 is 15 residues long. CDR3 DNA: TGCGCCAGCAGCTTAGGTACAGTGGGAAACACTGAAGCTTTCTTT. Its translation is CASSLGTVGNTEAFF.

The genes are TRBV7-9 and TRBJ2-3, with TRBD1 as a possible D gene (5 bases). Germline V gene lookup returns CDR1 SEHNR and CDR2 FQNEAQ (reference sequence). The CDR3 sequence is 15 residues long. V lost 5 bases and J lost 0, with 12 bases in between. In DNA, the CDR3 is TGTGCCAGCAGCCCTTCGACAGCTAGCACAGATACGCAGTATTTT. Amino acid sequence: CASSPSTASTDTQYF.

This clonotype was detected a few times. The chain couples TRBV2 to TRBJ1-5, with D uncertain. The length of the CDR3 is 12 residues. The V gene lost 5 bases and the J gene lost 1 base, with 3 bases spanning the gap. The germline CDR1 and CDR2 sequences are SNHLY and FYNNEI. This CDR3 reads CASSRSNQPQHF. CDR3 nucleotide sequence: TGTGCCAGCAGTAGGAGCAATCAGCCCCAGCATTTT.

The CDR3 DNA follows: TGCAGTGCTAGTCTAGCGGGAGCGGAGACCCAGTACTTC. It yields the protein CSASLAGAETQYF. The V and J genes are TRBV20-1 and TRBJ2-5; 10 positions match TRBD2. This CDR3 is 13 amino acids long. Per the germline V gene, CDR1 is DFQATT and CDR2 is SNEGSKA (reference sequence). J was trimmed by 5 bases and V by 3 bases; bases with no gene match: 3.

This clonotype was seen a few times. The J gene is TRBJ2-5, the V gene TRBV20-1; D call uncertain. Trimming removed 3 bases at V and 5 bases at J, with 13 bases between. The CDR3 contains 13 residues. Germline loops: CDR1 DFQATT, CDR2 SNEGSKA (reference sequence). The CDR3 sequence is CSARYPLGETQYF. The CDR3 bases are TGCAGTGCTAGGTACCCCCTCGGGGAGACCCAGTACTTC.

The CDR3 protein is CASSPRANREGQPQHF. The CDR3 nucleotides read TGTGCCAGCAGTCCGAGGGCCAACCGGGAGGGACAGCCCCAGCATTTT. This rearrangement joins TRBV28 to TRBJ1-5; no clear D gene. The CDR3 sequence is 16 residues long. V lost 5 bases and J lost 7, with 21 bases in between. CDR1 is MDHEN and CDR2 is SYDVKM in the germline V gene.

The chain is built from TRBV20-1 and TRBJ1-5; maybe TRBD1 (5 bases). CDR1 and CDR2 (germline): DFQATT, SNEGSKA (reference sequence). There are 13 residues in the CDR3. V was clipped by 6 bases and J by 7 bases, with 16 bases between them. CDR3 bases: TGCAGTGCGAGGGCTCAGGGTCCCCAGCCCCAGCATTTT. Translated, it gives CSARAQGPQPQHF.

V is TRBV7-9 and J is TRBJ1-5; the D gene is possibly TRBD1 (5 bases). Germline CDR1 and CDR2: SEHNR and FQNEAQ (reference sequence). Trimming removed 4 bases at V and 4 bases at J, with 8 bases between. The CDR3 has 13 residues. CDR3 loop: CASSSQENQPQHF. The CDR3 nucleotides read TGTGCCAGCAGCTCACAGGAAAATCAGCCCCAGCATTTT.

This clonotype was observed a single time. The chain carries TRBV7-9 and TRBJ2-1; TRBD2 agrees at 13 bases. CDR3 size: 18 residues. Germline CDR1 and CDR2: SEHNR and FQNEAQ (reference sequence). V trimming: 5 bases; J trimming: 6 bases; junction bases outside the gene matches: 13. The CDR3 nucleotides read TGTGCCAGCAGCGTGACTAGCGGGAGGTGGTACATAGGCAATGAGCAGTTCTTC. Translating it yields CASSVTSGRWYIGNEQFF.

The chain carries TRBV19 and TRBJ1-1; maybe TRBD1 (6 bases). Germline V CDR1 and CDR2: LNHDA, SQIVND (reference sequence). The CDR3 totals 14 residues. Trimming shortened V by 6 bases and J by 0 bases, and 11 bases separated the two germline ends. Here the CDR3 reads CASREQGLNTEAFF. The DNA of the CDR3 is TGTGCCAGTAGGGAACAGGGCTTGAACACTGAAGCTTTCTTT.